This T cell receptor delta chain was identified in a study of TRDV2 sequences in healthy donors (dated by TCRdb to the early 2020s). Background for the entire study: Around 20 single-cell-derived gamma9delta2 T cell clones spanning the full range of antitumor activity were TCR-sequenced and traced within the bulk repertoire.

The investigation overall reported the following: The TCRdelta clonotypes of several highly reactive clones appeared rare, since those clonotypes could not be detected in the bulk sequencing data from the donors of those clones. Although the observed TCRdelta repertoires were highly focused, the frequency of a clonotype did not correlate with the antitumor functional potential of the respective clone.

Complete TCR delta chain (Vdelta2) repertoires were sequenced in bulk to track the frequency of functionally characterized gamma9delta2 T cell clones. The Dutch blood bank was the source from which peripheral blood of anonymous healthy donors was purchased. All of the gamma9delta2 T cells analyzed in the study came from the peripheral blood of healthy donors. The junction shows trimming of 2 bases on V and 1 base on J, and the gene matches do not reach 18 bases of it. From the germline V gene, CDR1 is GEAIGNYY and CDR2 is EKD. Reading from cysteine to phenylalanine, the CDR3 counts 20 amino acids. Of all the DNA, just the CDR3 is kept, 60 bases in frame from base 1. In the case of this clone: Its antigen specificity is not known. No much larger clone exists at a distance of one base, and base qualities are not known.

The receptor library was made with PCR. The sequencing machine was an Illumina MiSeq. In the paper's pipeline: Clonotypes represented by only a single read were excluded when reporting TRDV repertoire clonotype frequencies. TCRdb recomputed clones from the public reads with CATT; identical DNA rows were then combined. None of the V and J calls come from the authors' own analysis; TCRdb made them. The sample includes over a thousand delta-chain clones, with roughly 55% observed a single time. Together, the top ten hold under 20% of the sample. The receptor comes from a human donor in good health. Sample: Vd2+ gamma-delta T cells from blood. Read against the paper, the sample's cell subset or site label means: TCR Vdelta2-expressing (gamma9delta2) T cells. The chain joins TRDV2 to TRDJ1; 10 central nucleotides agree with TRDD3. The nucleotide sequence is TGTGCCTGTGACATCGTTAAAGAGACTGGGGGATCCCCTAGCACCGATAAACTCATCTTT. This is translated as CACDIVKETGGSPSTDKLIF.